This TCR beta chain stems from a study of blood T cell repertoires in COVID-19. The CDR3 loop spans 15 amino acids. Per germline, CDR1 LNHDA and CDR2 SQIVND (reference sequence). The V and J ends lost 6 bases and 7 bases, in that order; junction bases with no gene match: 11. Original processing notes: How many nucleated cells were present was estimated from reference gene primer amplification. Sequencing was performed with immunoSEQ multiplex PCR; in TCRdb, only in-frame clones are kept and a portion is missing. D and trimming were read from the DNA, whereas the V and J calls and clone size are those reported in that table. The sample yields tens of thousands of clones, about 88% seen once. This clone was seen just once.

This TCR came from a human donor in a cohort sampled during active COVID-19. Input material: peripheral blood. The chain combines TRBV19 with TRBJ2-1; the match to TRBD1 covers 8 bases. The CDR3: CASSNEYRGRNEQFF. The CDR3 bases are TGTGCCAGTAGCAATGAGTACAGGGGGAGGAATGAGCAGTTCTTC.